This T cell receptor (beta chain) was sequenced during a study of T cell responses to AZD1222 COVID-19 vaccine. The V gene's germline CDR1 is MNHEY and CDR2 SMNVEV (reference sequence). CDR3 length: 16 amino acids. J gave up 2 bases and V 6 bases, and 6 bases lay outside the gene matches. The method was immunoSEQ multiplex PCR; TCRdb's version includes in-frame clones alone and lacks a portion of them. The sample lists about 85,000 clones, approximately 89% occurring once. The sample consisted of peripheral blood, taken 28 days after the second AZD1222 dose. The chain employs TRBV27 and TRBJ2-1; 11 bases match TRBD2. This sequence was found in an adult who received the AZD1222 COVID-19 vaccine. The CDR3 region is CASRTGLAGPYNEQFF. CDR3 bases: TGTGCCAGCAGAACCGGACTAGCGGGTCCCTACAATGAGCAGTTCTTC.